This record concerns one T cell receptor (beta chain) sequence. This specimen comes from a study of blood T cell repertoires in COVID-19. Profiling relied on immunoSEQ multiplex PCR, and the TCRdb table lists in-frame clones only, not all of them. The sample records about 480,000 clones, about 88% being singletons. Germline values: CDR1 LNHDA, CDR2 SQIVND (reference sequence). The V segment lost 4 bases and the J segment 2 bases; nucleotides outside the gene matches: 5. This CDR3 has 14 residues. Sequencing was performed on peripheral blood. V usage is TRBV19 and J usage is TRBJ2-7; 7 bases are shared with TRBD2. The sequence derives from a man in his late teens or twenties with COVID-19, enrolled during active disease. The CDR3 coding sequence is TGTGCCAGTAGTAAGCGGGACGGAACCTACGAGCAGTACTTC. Residues: CASSKRDGTYEQYF.